The entry that follows covers one TCR beta chain sequence. The data originate from a study of shared clonotypes between healthy human individuals. Data came from immunoSEQ multiplex PCR; TCRdb stores just in-frame clones and leaves some out. The table lists about 2,200,000 clones, roughly 91% of them singletons. Only CD45RO-negative cells positively selected for CCR7 counted as naive CD8 cells, so terminally differentiated effector memory CD45RA+ cells were excluded. Adult Caucasians living in Nashville, Tennessee made up all of the donors. The TCR sequence derives from a man aged 18 to 29 in good health. Some clones in this sample may be carry-over from other donors' samples. Sequencing was carried out using naive CD8+ T cells from PBMCs.

The DNA of the CDR3 is TGTGCCAGCAGCTTATATCCCTCCCGGGACACCAAAGTGGCCACTGAAGCTTTCTTT. Protein product: CASSLYPSRDTKVATEAFF. This chain joins TRBV11-2 and TRBJ1-1, with a tentative D call TRBD1 (6 bases). Germline CDR1 is SGHAT and CDR2 is FQNNGV. This CDR3 is built from 19 residues. V was trimmed by 2 bases and J by 4 bases, leaving 26 bases between them.